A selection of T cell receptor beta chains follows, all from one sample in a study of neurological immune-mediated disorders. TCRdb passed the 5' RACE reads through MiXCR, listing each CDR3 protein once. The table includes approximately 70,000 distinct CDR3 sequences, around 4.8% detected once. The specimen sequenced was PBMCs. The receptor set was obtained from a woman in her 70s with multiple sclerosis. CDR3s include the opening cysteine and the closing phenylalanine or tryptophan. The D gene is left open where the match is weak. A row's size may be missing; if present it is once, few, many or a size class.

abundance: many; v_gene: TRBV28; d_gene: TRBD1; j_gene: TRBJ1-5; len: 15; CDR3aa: CASSFLGQGDQPQHF; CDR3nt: TGTGCCAGCAGTTTTCTCGGACAGGGGGATCAGCCCCAGCATTTT
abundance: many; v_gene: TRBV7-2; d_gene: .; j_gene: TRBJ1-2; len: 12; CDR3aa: CASSLRGDGYTF; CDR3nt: TGTGCCAGCAGCTTAAGGGGGGATGGCTACACCTTC
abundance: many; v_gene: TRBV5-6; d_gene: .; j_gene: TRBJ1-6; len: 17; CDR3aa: CASSPLPGGGGNSPLHF; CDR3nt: TGTGCCAGCAGCCCCCTCCCCGGCGGAGGGGGTAATTCACCCCTCCACTTT
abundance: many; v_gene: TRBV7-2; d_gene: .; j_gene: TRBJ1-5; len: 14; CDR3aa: CASSQNRGNQPQHF; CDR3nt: TGTGCCAGCAGCCAAAACAGAGGGAATCAGCCCCAGCATTTT
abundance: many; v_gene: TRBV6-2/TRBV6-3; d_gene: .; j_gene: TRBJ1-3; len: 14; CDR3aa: CASSRRLLGNTIYF; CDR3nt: TGTGCCAGCAGCAGACGCCTTCTTGGAAACACCATATATTTT
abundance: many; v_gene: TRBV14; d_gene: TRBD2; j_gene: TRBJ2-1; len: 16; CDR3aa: CASSRRGLADINEQFF; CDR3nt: TGTGCCAGCAGCCGAAGGGGACTAGCGGACATCAATGAGCAGTTCTTC
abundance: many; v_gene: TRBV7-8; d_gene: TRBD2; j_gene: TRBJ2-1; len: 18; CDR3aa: CASSLGLAGGLLYNEQFF; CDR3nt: TGTGCCAGCAGCTTAGGCCTAGCGGGAGGCCTCCTTTACAATGAGCAGTTCTTC
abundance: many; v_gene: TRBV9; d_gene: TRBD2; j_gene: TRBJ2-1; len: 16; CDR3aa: CASSPRLAGSYNEQFF; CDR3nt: TGTGCCAGCAGCCCTAGACTAGCGGGATCCTACAATGAGCAGTTCTTC
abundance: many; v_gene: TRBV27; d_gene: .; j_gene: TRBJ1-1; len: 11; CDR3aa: CASREGHEAFF; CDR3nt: TGTGCCAGCAGGGAAGGTCATGAAGCTTTCTTT
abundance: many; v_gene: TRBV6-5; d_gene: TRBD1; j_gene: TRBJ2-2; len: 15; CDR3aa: CASTHRQGNTGELFF; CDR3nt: TGTGCCAGCACCCATCGACAGGGGAACACCGGGGAGCTGTTTTTT
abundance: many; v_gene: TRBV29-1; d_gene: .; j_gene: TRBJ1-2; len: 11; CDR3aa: CSAAEGVGYTF; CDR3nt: TGCAGCGCTGCGGAGGGTGTAGGCTACACCTTC
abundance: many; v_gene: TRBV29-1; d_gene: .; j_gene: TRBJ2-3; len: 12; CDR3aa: CSVWANTDTQYF; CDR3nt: TGCAGCGTGTGGGCAAACACAGATACGCAGTATTTT
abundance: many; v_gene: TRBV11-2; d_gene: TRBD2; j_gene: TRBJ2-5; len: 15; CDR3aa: CASSPPGGSGKTQYF; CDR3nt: TGTGCCAGCAGCCCGCCCGGCGGGAGCGGCAAGACCCAGTACTTC
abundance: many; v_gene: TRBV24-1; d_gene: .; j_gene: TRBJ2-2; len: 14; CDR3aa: CATSKTGNTGELFF; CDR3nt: TGTGCCACCAGTAAAACAGGGAACACCGGGGAGCTGTTTTTT
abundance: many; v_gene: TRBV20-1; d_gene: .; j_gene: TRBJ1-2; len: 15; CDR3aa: CSARDVGSPSYGYTF; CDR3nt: TGCAGTGCTAGAGACGTGGGGTCGCCCTCTTATGGCTACACCTTC
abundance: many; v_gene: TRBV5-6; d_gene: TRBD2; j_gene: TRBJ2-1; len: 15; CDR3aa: CASSFGASGSNEQFF; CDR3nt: TGTGCCAGCAGCTTTGGCGCTAGCGGGAGCAATGAGCAGTTCTTC
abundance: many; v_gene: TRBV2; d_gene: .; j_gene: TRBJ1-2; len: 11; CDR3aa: CASKAVYGYTF; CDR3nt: TGTGCCAGCAAGGCTGTCTATGGCTACACCTTC
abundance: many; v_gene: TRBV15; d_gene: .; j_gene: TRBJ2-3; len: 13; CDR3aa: CATSRAVTDTQYF; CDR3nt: TGTGCCACCAGCAGAGCGGTCACAGATACGCAGTATTTT
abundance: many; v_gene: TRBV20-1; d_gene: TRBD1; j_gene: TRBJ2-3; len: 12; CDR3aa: CSAKGQGHTQYF; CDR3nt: TGCAGTGCGAAAGGACAGGGTCATACGCAGTATTTT
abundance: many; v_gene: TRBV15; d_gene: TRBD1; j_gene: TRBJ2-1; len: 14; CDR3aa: CATSTGTVPNEQFF; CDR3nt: TGTGCCACCAGCACAGGGACAGTCCCCAATGAGCAGTTCTTC
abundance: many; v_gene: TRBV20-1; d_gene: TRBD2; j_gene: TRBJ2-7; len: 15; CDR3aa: CSARGTSGSSYEQYF; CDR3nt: TGCAGTGCTAGAGGTACTAGCGGTAGCTCCTACGAGCAGTACTTC
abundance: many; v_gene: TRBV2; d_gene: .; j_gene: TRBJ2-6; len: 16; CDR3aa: CASRTGPTGGANVLTF; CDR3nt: TGTGCCAGCAGGACGGGCCCAACGGGAGGGGCCAACGTCCTGACTTTC
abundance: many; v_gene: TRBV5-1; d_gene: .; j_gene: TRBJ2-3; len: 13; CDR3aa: CASRGGTTDTQYF; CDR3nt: TGCGCCAGCAGGGGTGGGACCACAGATACGCAGTATTTT
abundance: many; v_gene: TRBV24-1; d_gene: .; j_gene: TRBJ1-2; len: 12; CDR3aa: CATSDGRAGYTF; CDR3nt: TGTGCCACCAGTGATGGCAGGGCTGGCTACACCTTC
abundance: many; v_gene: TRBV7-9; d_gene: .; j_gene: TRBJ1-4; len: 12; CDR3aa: CASSRMGGELFF; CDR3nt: TGTGCCAGCAGCCGGATGGGAGGGGAACTGTTTTTT
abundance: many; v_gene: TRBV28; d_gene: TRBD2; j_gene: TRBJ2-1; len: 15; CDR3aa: CASSPGLAGLNEQFF; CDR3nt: TGTGCCAGCAGTCCAGGACTAGCGGGATTAAATGAGCAGTTCTTC
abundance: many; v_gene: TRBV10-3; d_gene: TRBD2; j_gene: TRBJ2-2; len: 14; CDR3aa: CAISGGLEAGELFF; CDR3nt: TGTGCCATCAGTGGGGGACTAGAGGCCGGGGAGCTGTTTTTT
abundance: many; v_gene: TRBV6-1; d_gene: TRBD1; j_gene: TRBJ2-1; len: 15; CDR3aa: CASSASGTAYNEQFF; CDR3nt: TGTGCCAGCAGTGCCTCCGGGACAGCATACAATGAGCAGTTCTTC
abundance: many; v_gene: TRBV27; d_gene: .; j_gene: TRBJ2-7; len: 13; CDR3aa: CASRSTSLHEQYF; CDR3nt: TGTGCCAGCAGGAGTACTAGTCTGCACGAGCAGTACTTC
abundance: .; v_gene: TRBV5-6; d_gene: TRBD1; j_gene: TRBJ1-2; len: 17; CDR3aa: CASSSTLRGTELYGYTF; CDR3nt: TGTGCCAGCAGCTCCACCCTACGAGGGACAGAGCTCTATGGCTACACCTTC
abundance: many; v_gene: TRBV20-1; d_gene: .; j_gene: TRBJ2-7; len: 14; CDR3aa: CSVVPRDRSYEQYF; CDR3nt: TGCAGTGTTGTCCCGAGAGACCGTTCCTACGAGCAGTACTTC
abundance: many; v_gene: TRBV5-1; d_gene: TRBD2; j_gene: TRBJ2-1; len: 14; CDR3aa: CASSFSSGYNEQFF; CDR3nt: TGCGCCAGCAGCTTTTCTAGCGGCTACAATGAGCAGTTCTTC
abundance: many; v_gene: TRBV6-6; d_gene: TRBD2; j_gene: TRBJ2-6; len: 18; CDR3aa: CASSYQGGRASGANVLTF; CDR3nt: TGTGCCAGCAGTTACCAAGGCGGGAGGGCCAGTGGGGCCAACGTCCTGACTTTC
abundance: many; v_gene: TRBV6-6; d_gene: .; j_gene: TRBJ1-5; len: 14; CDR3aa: CASSLTGRDQPQHF; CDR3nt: TGTGCCAGCAGTCTGACAGGTCGCGATCAGCCCCAGCATTTT
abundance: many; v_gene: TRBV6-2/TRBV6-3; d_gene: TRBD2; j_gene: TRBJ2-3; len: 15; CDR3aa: CATLRLAGVSDTQYF; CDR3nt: TGTGCCACCCTTCGACTAGCGGGAGTATCAGATACGCAGTATTTT
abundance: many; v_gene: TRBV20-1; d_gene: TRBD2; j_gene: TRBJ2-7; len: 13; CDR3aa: CSARGKRDYEQYF; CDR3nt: TGCAGTGCTAGAGGGAAGCGGGACTACGAGCAGTACTTC
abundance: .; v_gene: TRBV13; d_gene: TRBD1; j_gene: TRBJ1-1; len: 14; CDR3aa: CASSSYGQALEAFF; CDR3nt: TGTGCCAGCAGCTCCTATGGACAGGCCCTTGAAGCTTTCTTT
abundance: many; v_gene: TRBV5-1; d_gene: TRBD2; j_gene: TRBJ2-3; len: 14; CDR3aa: CASSFSGPRDTQYF; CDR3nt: TGCGCCAGCAGCTTTAGCGGGCCCCGGGATACGCAGTATTTT
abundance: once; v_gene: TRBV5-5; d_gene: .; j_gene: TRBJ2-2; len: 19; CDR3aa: CASSWSVQVTSKNTGELFF; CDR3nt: TGTGCCAGCAGCTGGTCAGTACAGGTGACCTCCAAGAACACCGGGGAGCTGTTTTTT
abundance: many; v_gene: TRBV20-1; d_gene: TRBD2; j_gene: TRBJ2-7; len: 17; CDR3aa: CSASPRPRVAGGNWQYF; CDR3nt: TGCAGTGCTAGCCCACGTCCGAGGGTAGCGGGAGGAAATTGGCAGTACTTC
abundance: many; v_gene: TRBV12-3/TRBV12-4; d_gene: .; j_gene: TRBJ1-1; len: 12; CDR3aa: CASSFLGTEAFF; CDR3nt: TGTGCCAGCAGTTTCTTGGGGACTGAAGCTTTCTTT
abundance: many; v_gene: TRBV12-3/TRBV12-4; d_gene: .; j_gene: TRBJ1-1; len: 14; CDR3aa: CASTLGQLKTEAFF; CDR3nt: TGTGCCAGCACCCTAGGACAGTTGAAAACTGAAGCTTTCTTT
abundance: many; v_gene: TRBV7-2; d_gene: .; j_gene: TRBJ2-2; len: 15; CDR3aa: CASSLGPSYTGELFF; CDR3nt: TGTGCCAGCAGCTTAGGGCCCTCCTACACCGGGGAGCTGTTTTTT
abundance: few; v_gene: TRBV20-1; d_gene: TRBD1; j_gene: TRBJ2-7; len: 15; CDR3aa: CSARDLRQGAYEQYF; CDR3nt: TGCAGTGCTAGAGATCTGAGACAGGGGGCCTACGAGCAGTACTTC
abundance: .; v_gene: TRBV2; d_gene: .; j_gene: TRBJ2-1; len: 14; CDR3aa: CASRAGPPYNEQFF; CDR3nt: TGTGCCAGCAGAGCAGGGCCCCCCTACAATGAGCAGTTCTTC
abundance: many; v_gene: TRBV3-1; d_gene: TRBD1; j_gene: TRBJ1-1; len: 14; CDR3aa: CASSHDDRGTEAFF; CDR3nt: TGTGCCAGCAGCCATGATGACAGGGGGACTGAAGCTTTCTTT
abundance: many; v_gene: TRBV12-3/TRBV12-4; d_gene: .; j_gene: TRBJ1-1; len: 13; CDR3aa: CASSRLSFTEAFF; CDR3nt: TGTGCCAGCAGTCGGTTAAGTTTCACTGAAGCTTTCTTT